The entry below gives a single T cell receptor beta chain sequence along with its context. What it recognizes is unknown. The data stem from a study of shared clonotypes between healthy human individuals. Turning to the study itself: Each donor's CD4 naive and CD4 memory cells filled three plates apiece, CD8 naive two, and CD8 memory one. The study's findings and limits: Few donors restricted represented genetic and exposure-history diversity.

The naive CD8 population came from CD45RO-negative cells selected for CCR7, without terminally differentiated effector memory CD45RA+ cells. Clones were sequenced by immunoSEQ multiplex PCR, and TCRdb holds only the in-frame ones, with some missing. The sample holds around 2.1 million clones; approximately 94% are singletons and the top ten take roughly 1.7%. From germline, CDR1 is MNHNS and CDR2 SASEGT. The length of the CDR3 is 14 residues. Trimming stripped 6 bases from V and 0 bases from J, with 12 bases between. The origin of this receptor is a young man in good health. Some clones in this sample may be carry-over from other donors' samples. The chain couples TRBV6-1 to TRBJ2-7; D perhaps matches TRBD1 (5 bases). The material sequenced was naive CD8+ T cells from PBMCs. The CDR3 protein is CASSIDSYSYEQYF. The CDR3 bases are TGTGCCAGCAGCATCGACAGCTACTCCTACGAGCAGTACTTC.